These T cell receptor beta chains were read from a single sample in a study of shared clonotypes between healthy human individuals. TCRdb's table, derived via immunoSEQ multiplex PCR, lists solely in-frame clones and lacks some. There are about 590,000 clones in the sample; roughly 95% occur only once, and less than 0.13% lies in the top ten. The sequencing input was naive CD8+ T cells sorted from blood. These receptors originate from a woman aged 30 to 39 in good health. CDR3s include the opening cysteine and the closing phenylalanine or tryptophan. D genes are given only for firm matches. For some rows the clone size is stated as once, few or many, or as a class when expanded; others skip it.

v_gene	d_gene	j_gene	abundance	CDR3nt	CDR3aa
TRBV2	TRBD1	TRBJ1-2	.	TGTGCCAGCAGTGATGCACAGGGGACGGATGGCTACACCTTC	CASSDAQGTDGYTF
TRBV5-5	.	TRBJ1-1	.	TGTGCCAGCAGCCGGGGAGGCACCGAAGCTTTCTTT	CASSRGGTEAFF
TRBV7-3	.	TRBJ2-3	once	TGTGCCAGCAGCTTAGACGGGAGCACAGATACGCAGTATTTT	CASSLDGSTDTQYF
TRBV19	TRBD2	TRBJ2-5	once	TGTGCCAGTAGTGCGTCCGGGGGGGCCGGGGAGACCCAGTACTTC	CASSASGGAGETQYF
TRBV5-4	TRBD2	TRBJ2-2	.	TGTGCCAGCAGCTCGACTAGCGGGGCGAACACCGGGGAGCTGTTTTTT	CASSSTSGANTGELFF
TRBV4-2	.	TRBJ1-1	.	TGTGCCAGCAGCCTCACACAGGTTGACGACACTGAAGCTTTCTTT	CASSLTQVDDTEAFF
TRBV13	.	TRBJ2-1	.	TGTGCCAGCAGCAACCGGGAACACGATTTAAACAATGAGCAGTTCTTC	CASSNREHDLNNEQFF
TRBV19	TRBD1	TRBJ1-1	.	TGTGCCAGTAGTGGACACAGGGGGCTGAACACAGAAATGAACACTGAAGCTTTCTTT	CASSGHRGLNTEMNTEAFF
TRBV19	TRBD1	TRBJ2-3	.	TGTGCCAGTAGACCGAGGGACAGGGCTAGCACAGATACGCAGTATTTT	CASRPRDRASTDTQYF
TRBV4-1	.	TRBJ1-1	.	TGCGCCAGCAGCAGTCTAACAGGTTTGAACACTGAAGCTTTCTTT	CASSSLTGLNTEAFF
TRBV9	.	TRBJ2-6	.	TGTGCCAGTTGGGCAGGGCCTAGCTCTGGGGCCAACGTCCTGACTTTC	CASWAGPSSGANVLTF
TRBV27	.	TRBJ1-5	.	TGTGCCACAGCCCCCCAAGGGCAGGATCAGCCCCAGCATTTT	CATAPQGQDQPQHF
TRBV7-9	.	TRBJ1-2	.	TGTGCCAGCAGCTTAGCGGGGGAGGAGGCAAACCATGGCTACACCTTC	CASSLAGEEANHGYTF
TRBV6-6	.	TRBJ2-7	.	TGTGCCAGCAGTCCCTCCGAGTCTCCCTACGAGCAGTACTTC	CASSPSESPYEQYF
TRBV2	.	TRBJ2-7	.	TGTGCCAGTCAGACCACAGAATCCTACGAGCAGTACTTC	CASQTTESYEQYF
TRBV28	.	TRBJ2-3	.	TGTGCCAGCAGCCCAGCCGAGGAGCTCAACTGGGATACGCAGTATTTT	CASSPAEELNWDTQYF